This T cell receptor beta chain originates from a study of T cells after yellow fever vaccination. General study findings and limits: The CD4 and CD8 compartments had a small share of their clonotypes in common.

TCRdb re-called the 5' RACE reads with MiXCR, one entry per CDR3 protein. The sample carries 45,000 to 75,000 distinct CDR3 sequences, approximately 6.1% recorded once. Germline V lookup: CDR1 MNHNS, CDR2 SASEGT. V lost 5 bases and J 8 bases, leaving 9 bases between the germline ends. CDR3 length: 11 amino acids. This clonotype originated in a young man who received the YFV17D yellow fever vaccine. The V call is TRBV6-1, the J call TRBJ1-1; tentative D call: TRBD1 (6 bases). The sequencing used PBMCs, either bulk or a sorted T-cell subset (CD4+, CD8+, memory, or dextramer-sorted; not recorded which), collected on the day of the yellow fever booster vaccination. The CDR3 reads CASSLGQEAFF. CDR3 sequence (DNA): TGTGCCAGCAGTCTAGGACAGGAAGCTTTCTTT.